This T cell receptor (beta chain) was identified in a study of control samples from healthy donors and cancer patients. Germline V CDR1 and CDR2: SNHLY, FYNNEI. The length of the CDR3 is 15 residues. The V and J ends lost 6 bases and 2 bases, in that order; junction bases with no gene match: 5. The data were produced by immunoSEQ multiplex PCR, yet TCRdb's version contains in-frame clones alone and is incomplete. The sample has 40,000 to 50,000 clones, 93% seen once. The chain carries TRBV2 and TRBJ1-1; 11 nucleotides agree with TRBD1. Sequencing was performed on PBMCs. This receptor was identified in a woman aged 45 to 65 with head and neck cancer. CDR3 in DNA: TGTGCCAGCAGAGGACAGGGGGCCTACAACACTGAAGCTTTCTTT. Its translation: CASRGQGAYNTEAFF.